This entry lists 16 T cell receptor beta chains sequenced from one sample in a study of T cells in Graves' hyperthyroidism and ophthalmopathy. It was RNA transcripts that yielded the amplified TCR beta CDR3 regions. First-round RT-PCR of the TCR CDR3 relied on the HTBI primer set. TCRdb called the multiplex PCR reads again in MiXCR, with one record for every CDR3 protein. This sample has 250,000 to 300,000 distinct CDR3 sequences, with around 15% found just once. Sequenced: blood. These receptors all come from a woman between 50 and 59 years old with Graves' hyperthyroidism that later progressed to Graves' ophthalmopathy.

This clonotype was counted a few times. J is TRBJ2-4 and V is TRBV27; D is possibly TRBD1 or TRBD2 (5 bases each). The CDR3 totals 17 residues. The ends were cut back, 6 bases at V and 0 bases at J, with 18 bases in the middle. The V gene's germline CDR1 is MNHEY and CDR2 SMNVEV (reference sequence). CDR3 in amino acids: CASRRDAGSLAKNIQYF. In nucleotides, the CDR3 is TGTGCCAGCAGACGGGACGCCGGATCTCTAGCCAAAAACATTCAGTACTTC.

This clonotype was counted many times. The CDR3 nucleotides are TGTGCCAGCAGTTTTCTGGGACAGGGACCCAATGAGCAGTTCTTC. The encoded protein is CASSFLGQGPNEQFF. This chain uses TRBV25-1 with TRBJ2-1, with 9 bases matching TRBD1. Per the germline V gene, CDR1 is MGHDK and CDR2 is SYGVNS. The CDR3 has 15 amino acids. Trimming at V came to 5 bases and at J to 6 bases, leaving 8 bases not matched to a gene.

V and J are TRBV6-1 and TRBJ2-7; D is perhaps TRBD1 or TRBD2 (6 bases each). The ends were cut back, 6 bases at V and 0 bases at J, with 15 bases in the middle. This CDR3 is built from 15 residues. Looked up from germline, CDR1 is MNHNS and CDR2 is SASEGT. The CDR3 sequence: CASRGGHQGSYEQYF. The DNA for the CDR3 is TGTGCCAGCAGGGGGGGACACCAGGGCTCCTACGAGCAGTACTTC.

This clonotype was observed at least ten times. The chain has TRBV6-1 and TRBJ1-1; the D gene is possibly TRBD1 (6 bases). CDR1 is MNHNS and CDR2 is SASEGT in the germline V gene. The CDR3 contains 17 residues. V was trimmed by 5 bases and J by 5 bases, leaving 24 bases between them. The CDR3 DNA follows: TGTGCCAGCAGTTACAGAAGGGTTTTCAGGGGTGAAACTGAAGCTTTCTTT. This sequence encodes CASSYRRVFRGETEAFF.

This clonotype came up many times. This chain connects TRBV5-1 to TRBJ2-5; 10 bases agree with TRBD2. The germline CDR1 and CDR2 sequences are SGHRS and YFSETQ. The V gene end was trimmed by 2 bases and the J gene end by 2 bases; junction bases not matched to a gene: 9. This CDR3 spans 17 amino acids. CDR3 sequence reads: CASSFAPSGSNQETQYF. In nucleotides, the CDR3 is TGCGCCAGCAGCTTTGCTCCTAGCGGGAGTAATCAAGAGACCCAGTACTTC.

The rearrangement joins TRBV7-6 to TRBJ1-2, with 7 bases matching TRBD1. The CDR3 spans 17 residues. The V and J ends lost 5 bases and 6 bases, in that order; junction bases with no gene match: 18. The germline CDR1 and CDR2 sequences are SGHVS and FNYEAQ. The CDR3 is CASSPNTPLTGLDGYTF. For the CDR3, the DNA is TGTGCCAGCAGCCCAAACACACCCTTGACAGGGCTTGATGGCTACACCTTC.

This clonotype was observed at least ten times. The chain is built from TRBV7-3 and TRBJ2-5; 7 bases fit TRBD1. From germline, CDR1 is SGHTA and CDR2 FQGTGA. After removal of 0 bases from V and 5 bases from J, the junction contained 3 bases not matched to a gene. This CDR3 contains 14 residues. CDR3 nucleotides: TGTGCCAGCAGCTTAACCCACAGGGGCGAGACCCAGTACTTC. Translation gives CASSLTHRGETQYF. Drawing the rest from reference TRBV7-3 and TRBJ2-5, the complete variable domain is GAGVSQTPSNKVTEKGKYVELRCDPISGHTALYWYRQSLGQGPEFLIYFQGTGAADDSGLPNDRFFAVRPEGSVSTLKIQRTERGDSAVYLCASSLTHRGETQYFGPGTRLLVL.

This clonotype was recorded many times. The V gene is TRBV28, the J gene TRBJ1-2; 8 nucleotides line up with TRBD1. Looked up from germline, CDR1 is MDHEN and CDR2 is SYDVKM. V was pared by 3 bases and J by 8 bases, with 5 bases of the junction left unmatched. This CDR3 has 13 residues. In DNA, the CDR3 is TGTGCCAGCAGTTTTGCAGGGGGCGCGGGCTACACCTTC. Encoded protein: CASSFAGGAGYTF.

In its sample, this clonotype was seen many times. The CDR3 region is CASSPTGAMENEQFF. CDR3 nucleotide sequence: TGTGCCAGCTCACCGACAGGGGCAATGGAGAATGAGCAGTTCTTC. This sequence joins TRBV18 and TRBJ2-1, with 8 bases lining up with TRBD1. The V and J ends lost 3 bases and 7 bases, in that order; junction bases with no gene match: 8. This CDR3 comprises 15 residues. Per the germline V gene, CDR1 is KGHSH and CDR2 is LQKENI.

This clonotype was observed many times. The CDR3 here is CASSQDLGPGNTIYF. The DNA for the CDR3 is TGTGCCAGCAGCCAAGATCTGGGGCCTGGAAACACCATATATTTT. The chain has TRBV3-1 and TRBJ1-3; perhaps TRBD1 as D (5 bases). Per the germline V gene, CDR1 is LGHDT and CDR2 is YNNKEL (reference sequence). V was clipped by 0 bases and J by 2 bases, with 8 bases between them. The CDR3 totals 15 residues.

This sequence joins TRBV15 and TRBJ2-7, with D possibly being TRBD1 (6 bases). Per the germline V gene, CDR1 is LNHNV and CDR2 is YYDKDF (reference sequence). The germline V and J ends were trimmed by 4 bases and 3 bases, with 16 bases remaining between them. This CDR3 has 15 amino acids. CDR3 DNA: TGTGCCACCAGCAAGGGTCGGGACAAAGACTACGAGCAGTACTTC. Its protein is CATSKGRDKDYEQYF.

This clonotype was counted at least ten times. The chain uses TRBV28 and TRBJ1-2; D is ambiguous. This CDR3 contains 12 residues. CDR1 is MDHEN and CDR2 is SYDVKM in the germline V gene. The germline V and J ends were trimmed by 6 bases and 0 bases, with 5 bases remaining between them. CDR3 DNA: TGTGCCAGCAGGACCCCTAACTATGGCTACACCTTC. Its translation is CASRTPNYGYTF.

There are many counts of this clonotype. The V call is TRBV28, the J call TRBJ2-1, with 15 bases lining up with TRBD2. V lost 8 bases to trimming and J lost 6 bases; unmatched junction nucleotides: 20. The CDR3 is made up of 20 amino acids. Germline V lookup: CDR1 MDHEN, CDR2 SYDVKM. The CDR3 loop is CASWTLELGLAGGRSNEQFF. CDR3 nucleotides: TGTGCCAGCTGGACCCTCGAACTTGGACTAGCGGGAGGGCGGAGCAATGAGCAGTTCTTC.

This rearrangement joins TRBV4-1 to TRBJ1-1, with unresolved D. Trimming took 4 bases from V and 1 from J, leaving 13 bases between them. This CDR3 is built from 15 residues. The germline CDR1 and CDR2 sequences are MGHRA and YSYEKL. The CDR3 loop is CASSLFKEGNTEAFF. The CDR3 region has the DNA TGCGCCAGCAGCCTTTTCAAGGAGGGGAACACTGAAGCTTTCTTT.

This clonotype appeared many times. The CDR3 loop is CASSLTGTATYEQYF. CDR3 nucleotide sequence: TGTGCCAGCAGTCTCACCGGGACGGCGACCTACGAGCAGTACTTC. The rearrangement uses TRBV28 and TRBJ2-7, with D tentatively TRBD1 or TRBD2 (5 bases each). Germline lookup yields CDR1 MDHEN and CDR2 SYDVKM. This CDR3 is built from 15 residues. The V and J ends lost 5 bases and 2 bases respectively, with 16 bases between them.

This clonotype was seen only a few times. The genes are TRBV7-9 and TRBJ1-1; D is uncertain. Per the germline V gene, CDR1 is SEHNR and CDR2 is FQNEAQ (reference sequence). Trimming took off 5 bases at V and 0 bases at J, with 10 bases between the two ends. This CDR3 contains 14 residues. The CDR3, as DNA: TGTGCCAGCAGCCTACAGAGTATGAACACTGAAGCTTTCTTT. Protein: CASSLQSMNTEAFF.